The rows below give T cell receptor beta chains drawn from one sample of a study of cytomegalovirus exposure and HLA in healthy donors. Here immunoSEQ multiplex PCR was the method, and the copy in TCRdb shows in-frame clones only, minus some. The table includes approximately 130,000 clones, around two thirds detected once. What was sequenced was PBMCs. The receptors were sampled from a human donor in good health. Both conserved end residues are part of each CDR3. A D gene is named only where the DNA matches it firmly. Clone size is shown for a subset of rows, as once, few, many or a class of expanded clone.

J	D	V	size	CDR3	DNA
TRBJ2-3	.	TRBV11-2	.	CASSLDENRAVNTQYF	TGTGCCAGCAGCTTAGATGAAAACAGGGCCGTAAATACGCAGTATTTT
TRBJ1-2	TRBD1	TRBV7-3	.	CASSPDRSPYGYTF	TGTGCCAGCAGCCCGGACAGGTCGCCGTATGGCTACACCTTC
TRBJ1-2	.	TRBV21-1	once	CASSKVSEGYGYTF	TGTGCCAGCAGCAAAGTGTCCGAGGGTTATGGCTACACCTTC
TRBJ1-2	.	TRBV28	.	CASSPEDFYGYTF	TGTGCCAGCAGCCCCGAAGACTTCTATGGCTACACCTTC
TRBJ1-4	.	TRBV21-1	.	CASSKNGRRQLHNEKLFF	TGTGCCAGCAGCAAGAATGGGCGGAGACAGCTCCATAATGAAAAACTGTTTTTT
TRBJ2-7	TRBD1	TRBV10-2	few	CASSDPGQGSSYEQYF	TGCGCCAGCAGTGACCCAGGACAGGGAAGCTCCTACGAGCAGTACTTC
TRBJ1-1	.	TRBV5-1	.	CASSLPSGARTHWATEAFF	TGCGCCAGCAGCTTGCCCTCAGGGGCGAGGACGCATTGGGCCACTGAAGCTTTCTTT
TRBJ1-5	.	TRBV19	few	CASSMVGASQPQHF	TGTGCCAGTAGTATGGTAGGGGCCAGCCAGCCCCAGCATTTT
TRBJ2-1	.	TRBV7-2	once	CASSLALGRAYNEQFF	TGTGCCAGCAGCTTAGCTCTGGGGAGAGCCTACAATGAGCAGTTCTTC
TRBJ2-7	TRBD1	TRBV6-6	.	CASSFNRGPYEQYF	TGTGCCAGCAGTTTCAACAGGGGACCCTACGAGCAGTACTTC
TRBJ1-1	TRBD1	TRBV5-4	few	CASSSETGPEAFF	TGTGCCAGCAGCTCGGAGACAGGGCCTGAAGCTTTCTTT
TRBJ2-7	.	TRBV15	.	CATSRDELGVFEQYF	TGTGCCACCAGCAGAGATGAGCTGGGCGTGTTCGAGCAGTACTTC
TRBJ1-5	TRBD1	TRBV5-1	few	CASSPKTGGQQPQHF	TGCGCCAGCAGCCCTAAAACAGGGGGACAGCAGCCCCAGCATTTT
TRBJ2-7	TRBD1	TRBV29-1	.	CSVTGVGYEQYF	TGCAGCGTTACAGGGGTTGGCTACGAGCAGTACTTC
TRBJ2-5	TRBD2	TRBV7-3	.	CASSLTSGRGQTQYF	TGTGCCAGCAGCTTGACTAGCGGGAGGGGGCAGACCCAGTACTTC
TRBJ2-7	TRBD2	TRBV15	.	CATSRDRGGSSGEQYF	TGTGCCACCAGCAGAGATCGGGGCGGGAGTTCGGGTGAGCAGTACTTC
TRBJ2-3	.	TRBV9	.	CASSVSYRTTSTDTQYF	TGTGCCAGCAGCGTATCGTACAGGACTACTAGCACAGATACGCAGTATTTT
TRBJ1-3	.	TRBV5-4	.	CASSRGTGNTIYF	TGTGCCAGCAGCCGGGGAACGGGAAACACCATATATTTT
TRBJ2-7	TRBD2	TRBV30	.	CAWSFGSGRAHEQYF	TGTGCCTGGAGTTTCGGTAGCGGGAGGGCCCACGAGCAGTACTTC
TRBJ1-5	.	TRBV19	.	CASSIVASDQPQHF	TGTGCCAGTAGTATAGTCGCTTCGGATCAGCCCCAGCATTTT
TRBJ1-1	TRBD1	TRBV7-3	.	CASSLTFLGQANSWNTEAFF	TGTGCCAGCAGCTTAACGTTTCTGGGACAGGCTAATTCATGGAACACTGAAGCTTTCTTT
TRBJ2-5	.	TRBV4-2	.	CASSQTNRETQYF	TGTGCCAGCAGCCAGACAAATAGGGAGACCCAGTACTTC
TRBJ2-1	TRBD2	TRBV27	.	CATTGAGGPGEQFF	TGTGCCACCACTGGGGCGGGAGGGCCGGGTGAGCAGTTCTTC
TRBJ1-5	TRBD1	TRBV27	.	CASSYRGHGNQPQHF	TGTGCCAGCAGTTACAGGGGTCATGGCAATCAGCCCCAGCATTTT
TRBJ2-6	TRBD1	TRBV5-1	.	CASSPETGKTGANVLTF	TGCGCCAGCAGCCCCGAGACAGGGAAAACTGGGGCCAACGTCCTGACTTTC
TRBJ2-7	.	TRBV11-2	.	CASSLPTAYEQYF	TGTGCCAGCAGCTTACCCACTGCCTACGAGCAGTACTTC
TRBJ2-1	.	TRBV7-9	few	CSSSLIGVSERNEQFF	TGTTCCAGCAGCTTAATTGGAGTCAGTGAAAGGAATGAGCAGTTCTTC
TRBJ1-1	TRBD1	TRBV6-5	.	CASRARQGSTEAFF	TGTGCCAGCAGGGCGCGACAGGGGAGTACTGAAGCTTTCTTT
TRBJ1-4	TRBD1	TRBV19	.	CASSTLQGRNEKLFF	TGTGCCAGTAGTACCTTACAGGGGCGGAATGAAAAACTGTTTTTT
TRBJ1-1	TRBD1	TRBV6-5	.	CASRRDSQKNTEAFF	TGTGCCAGCAGAAGGGACAGCCAGAAGAACACTGAAGCTTTCTTT